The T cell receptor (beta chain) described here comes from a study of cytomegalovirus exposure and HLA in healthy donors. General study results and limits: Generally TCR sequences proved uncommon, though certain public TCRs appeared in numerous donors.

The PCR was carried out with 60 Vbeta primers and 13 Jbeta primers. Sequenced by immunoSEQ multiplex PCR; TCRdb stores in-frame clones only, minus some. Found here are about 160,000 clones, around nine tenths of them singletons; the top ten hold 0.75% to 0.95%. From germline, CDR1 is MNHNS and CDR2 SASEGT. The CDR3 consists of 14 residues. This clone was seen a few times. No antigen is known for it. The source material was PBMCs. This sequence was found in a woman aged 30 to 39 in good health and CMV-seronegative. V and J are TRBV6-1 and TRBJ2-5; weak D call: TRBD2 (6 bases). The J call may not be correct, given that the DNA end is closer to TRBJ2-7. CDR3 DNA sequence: TGTGCCAGCAATTACGGCGGGACCAACTACGAGCAGTACTTC. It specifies CASNYGGTNYEQYF.